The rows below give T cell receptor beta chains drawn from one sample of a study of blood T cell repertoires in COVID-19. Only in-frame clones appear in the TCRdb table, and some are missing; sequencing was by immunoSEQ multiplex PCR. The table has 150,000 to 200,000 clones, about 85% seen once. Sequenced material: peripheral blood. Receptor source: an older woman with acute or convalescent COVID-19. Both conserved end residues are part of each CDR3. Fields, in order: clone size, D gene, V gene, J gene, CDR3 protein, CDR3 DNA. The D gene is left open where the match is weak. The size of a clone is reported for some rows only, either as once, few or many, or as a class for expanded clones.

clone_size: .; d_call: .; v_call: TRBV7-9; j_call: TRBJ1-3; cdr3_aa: CASSLSQISGNTIYF; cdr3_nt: TGTGCCAGCAGCTTATCCCAGATCTCTGGAAACACCATATATTTT
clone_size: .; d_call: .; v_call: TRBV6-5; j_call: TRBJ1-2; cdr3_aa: CASREISGRGGYTF; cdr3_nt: TGTGCCAGCCGAGAGATTTCAGGTCGGGGTGGCTACACCTTC
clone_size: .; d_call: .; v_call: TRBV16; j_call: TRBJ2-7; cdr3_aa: CASSRTSQSYEQYF; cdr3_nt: TGTGCCAGCAGCCGCACTAGCCAATCCTACGAGCAGTACTTC
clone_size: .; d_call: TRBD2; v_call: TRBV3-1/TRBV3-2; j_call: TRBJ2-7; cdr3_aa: CASSPLAGTEQYF; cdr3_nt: TGTGCCAGCAGCCCTCTAGCGGGAACCGAGCAGTACTTC
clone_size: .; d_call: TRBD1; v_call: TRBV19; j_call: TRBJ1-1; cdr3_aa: CATKRGGQGMNTEAFF; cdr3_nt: TGTGCCACAAAGAGGGGGGGACAGGGGATGAACACTGAAGCTTTCTTT
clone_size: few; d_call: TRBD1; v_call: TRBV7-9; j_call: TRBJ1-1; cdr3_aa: CASSFSQGAGTEAFF; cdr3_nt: TGTGCCAGCAGCTTCTCCCAGGGGGCTGGAACTGAAGCTTTCTTT
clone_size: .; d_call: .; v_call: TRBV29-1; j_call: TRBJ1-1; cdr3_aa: CSVRHESEAFF; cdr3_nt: TGCAGCGTCCGTCATGAGTCTGAAGCTTTCTTT
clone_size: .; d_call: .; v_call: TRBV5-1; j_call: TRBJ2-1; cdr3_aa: CASSLEGSGRGRDNEQFF; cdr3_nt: TGCGCCAGCAGCTTGGAGGGGTCAGGAAGGGGCCGGGACAATGAGCAGTTCTTC
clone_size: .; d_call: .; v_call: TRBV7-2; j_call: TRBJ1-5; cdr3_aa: CASSFQNPQPQHF; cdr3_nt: TGTGCCAGCAGCTTTCAGAACCCTCAGCCCCAGCATTTT
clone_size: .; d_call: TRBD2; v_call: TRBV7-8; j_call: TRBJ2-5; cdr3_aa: CASSWGLAETQYF; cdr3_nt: TGTGCCAGCAGCTGGGGACTAGCGGAGACCCAGTACTTC
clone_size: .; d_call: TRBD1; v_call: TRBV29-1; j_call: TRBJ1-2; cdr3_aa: CSADRGSQGYTF; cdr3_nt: TGCAGCGCAGACAGGGGGTCCCAAGGCTACACCTTC
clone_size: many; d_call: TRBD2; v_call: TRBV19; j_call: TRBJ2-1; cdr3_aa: CASTTSELAGKNEQFF; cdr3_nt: TGTGCCAGTACCACCTCGGAACTAGCGGGGAAGAATGAGCAGTTCTTC
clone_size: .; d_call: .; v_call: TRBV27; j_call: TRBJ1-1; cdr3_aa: CASSSWGGVNTEAFF; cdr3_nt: TGTGCCAGCAGTTCATGGGGGGGTGTCAACACTGAAGCTTTCTTT